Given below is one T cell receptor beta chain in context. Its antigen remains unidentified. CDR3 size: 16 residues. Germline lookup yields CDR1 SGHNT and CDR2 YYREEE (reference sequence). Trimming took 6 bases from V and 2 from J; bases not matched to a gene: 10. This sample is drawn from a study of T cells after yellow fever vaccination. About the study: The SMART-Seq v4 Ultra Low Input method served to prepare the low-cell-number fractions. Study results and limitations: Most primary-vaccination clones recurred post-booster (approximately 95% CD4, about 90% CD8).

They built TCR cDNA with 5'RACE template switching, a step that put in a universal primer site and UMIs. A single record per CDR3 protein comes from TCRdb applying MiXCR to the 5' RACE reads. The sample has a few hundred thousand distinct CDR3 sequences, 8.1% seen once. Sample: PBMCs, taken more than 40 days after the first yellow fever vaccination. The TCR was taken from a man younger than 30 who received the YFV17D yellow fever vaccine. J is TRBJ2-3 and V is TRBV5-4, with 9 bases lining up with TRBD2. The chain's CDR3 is CASNLGAGGTTDTQYF. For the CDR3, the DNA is TGTGCCAGCAACCTGGGAGCGGGGGGTACCACAGATACGCAGTATTTT. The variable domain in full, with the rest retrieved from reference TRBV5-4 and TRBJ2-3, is ETGVTQSPTHLIKTRGQQVTLRCSSQSGHNTVSWYQQALGQGPQFIFQYYREEENGRGNFPPRFSGLQFPNYSSELNVNALELDDSALYLCASNLGAGGTTDTQYFGPGTRLTVL.